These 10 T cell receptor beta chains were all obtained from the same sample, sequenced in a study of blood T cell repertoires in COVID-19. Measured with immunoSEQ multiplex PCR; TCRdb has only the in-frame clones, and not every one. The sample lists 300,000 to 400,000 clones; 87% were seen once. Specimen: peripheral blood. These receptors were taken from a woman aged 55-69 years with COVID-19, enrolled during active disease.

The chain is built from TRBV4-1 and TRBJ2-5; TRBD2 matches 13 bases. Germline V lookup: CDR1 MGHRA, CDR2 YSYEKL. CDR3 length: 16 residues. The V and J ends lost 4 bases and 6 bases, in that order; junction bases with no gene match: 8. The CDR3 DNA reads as TGCGCCAGCAGCCGACTACTAGCGGGGGGGCTCCAGACCCAGTACTTC. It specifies CASSRLLAGGLQTQYF.

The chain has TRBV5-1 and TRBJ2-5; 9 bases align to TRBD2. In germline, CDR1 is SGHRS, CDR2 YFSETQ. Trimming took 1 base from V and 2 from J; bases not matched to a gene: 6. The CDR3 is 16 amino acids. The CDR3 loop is CASSLTSGGLQETQYF. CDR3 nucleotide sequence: TGCGCCAGCAGCTTGACGAGCGGGGGGCTACAAGAGACCCAGTACTTC. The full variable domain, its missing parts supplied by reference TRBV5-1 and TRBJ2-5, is KAGVTQTPRYLIKTRGQQVTLSCSPISGHRSVSWYQQTPGQGLQFLFEYFSETQRNKGNFPGRFSGRQFSNSRSEMNVSTLELGDSALYLCASSLTSGGLQETQYFGPGTRLLVL.

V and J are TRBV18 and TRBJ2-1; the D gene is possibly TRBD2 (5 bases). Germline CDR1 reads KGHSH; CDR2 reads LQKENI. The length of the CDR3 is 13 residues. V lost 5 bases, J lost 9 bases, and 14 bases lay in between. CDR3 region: CASSTGLTGEQFF. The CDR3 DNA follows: TGTGCCAGCTCAACCGGACTCACCGGTGAGCAGTTCTTC.

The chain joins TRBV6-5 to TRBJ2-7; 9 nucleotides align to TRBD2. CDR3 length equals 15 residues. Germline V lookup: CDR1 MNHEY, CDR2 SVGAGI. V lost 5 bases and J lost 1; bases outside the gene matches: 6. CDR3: CASSPLAGASYEQYF. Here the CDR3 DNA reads TGTGCCAGCAGTCCCTTAGCGGGGGCATCCTACGAGCAGTACTTC.

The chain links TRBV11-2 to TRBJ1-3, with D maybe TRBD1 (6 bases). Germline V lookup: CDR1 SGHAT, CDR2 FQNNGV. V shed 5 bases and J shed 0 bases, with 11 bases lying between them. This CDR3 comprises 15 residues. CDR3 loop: CASSAQGGSGNTIYF. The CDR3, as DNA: TGTGCCAGCAGCGCTCAAGGGGGCTCTGGAAACACCATATATTTT.

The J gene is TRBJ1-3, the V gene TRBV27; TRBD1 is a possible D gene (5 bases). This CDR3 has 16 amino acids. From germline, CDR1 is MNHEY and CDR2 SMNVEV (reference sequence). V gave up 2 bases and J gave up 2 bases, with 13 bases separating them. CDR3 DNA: TGTGCCAGCAGTTTAGCTGGGGCCATTGCTGGAAACACCATATATTTT. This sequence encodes CASSLAGAIAGNTIYF.

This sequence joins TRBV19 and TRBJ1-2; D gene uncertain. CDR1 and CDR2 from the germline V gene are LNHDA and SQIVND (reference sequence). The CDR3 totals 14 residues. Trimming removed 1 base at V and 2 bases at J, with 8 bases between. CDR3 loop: CASSIVVENYGYTF. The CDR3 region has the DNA TGTGCCAGTAGTATAGTAGTAGAGAACTATGGCTACACCTTC. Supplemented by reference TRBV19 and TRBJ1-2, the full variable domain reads DGGITQSPKYLFRKEGQNVTLSCEQNLNHDAMYWYRQDPGQGLRLIYYSQIVNDFQKGDIAEGYSVSREKKESFPLTVTSAQKNPTAFYLCASSIVVENYGYTFGSGTRLTVV.

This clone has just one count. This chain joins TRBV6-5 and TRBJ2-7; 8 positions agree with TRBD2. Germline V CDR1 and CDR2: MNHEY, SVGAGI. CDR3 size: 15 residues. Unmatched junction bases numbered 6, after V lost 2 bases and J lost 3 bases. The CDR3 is CASSYPSGGDYEQYF. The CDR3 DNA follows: TGTGCCAGCAGTTACCCTTCCGGGGGGGACTACGAGCAGTACTTC.

CDR3 in DNA: TGTGCCAGCAGCCAAGGATTGGCTAGAAATCAGCCCCAGCATTTT. Translation gives CASSQGLARNQPQHF. The chain recombines TRBV3-1 (or the pseudogene TRBV3-2) with TRBJ1-5; the D is unclear. Trimming stripped 1 base from V and 4 bases from J, with 11 bases between. CDR1 and CDR2 (germline): LGHDT, YNNKEL (reference sequence). The CDR3 is made up of 15 amino acids.

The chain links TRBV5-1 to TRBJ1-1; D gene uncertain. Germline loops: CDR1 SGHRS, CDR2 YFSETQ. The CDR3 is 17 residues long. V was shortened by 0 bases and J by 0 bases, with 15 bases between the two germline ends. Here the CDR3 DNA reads TGCGCCAGCAGCTTGGCCGTCGCAGACTTCATGAACACTGAAGCTTTCTTT. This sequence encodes CASSLAVADFMNTEAFF. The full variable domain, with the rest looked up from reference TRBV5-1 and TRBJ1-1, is KAGVTQTPRYLIKTRGQQVTLSCSPISGHRSVSWYQQTPGQGLQFLFEYFSETQRNKGNFPGRFSGRQFSNSRSEMNVSTLELGDSALYLCASSLAVADFMNTEAFFGQGTRLTVV.